These 15 T cell receptor beta chains came from one sample sequenced in a study of cytomegalovirus exposure and HLA in healthy donors. PCR primers comprised 60 Vbeta and 13 Jbeta primers. Generated by immunoSEQ multiplex PCR, the TCRdb table keeps only in-frame clones and is missing some. The sample records fewer than 300,000 clones, roughly 88% being singletons. The specimen sequenced was PBMCs. These receptors came from a man aged 35 to 55 in good health and CMV-seropositive.

The V gene is TRBV7-3, the J gene TRBJ2-1; 7 bases align to TRBD2. The trim removed 5 bases at V and 0 bases at J, leaving 10 bases unmatched. Per germline, CDR1 SGHTA and CDR2 FQGTGA. The CDR3 runs 17 residues. The CDR3 sequence: CASSRIGVAGSYNEQFF. CDR3 coding DNA: TGTGCCAGCAGCCGCATTGGAGTAGCGGGCTCCTACAATGAGCAGTTCTTC.

The genes are TRBV4-2 and TRBJ2-1; the D gene is possibly TRBD1 (5 bases). The CDR3 spans 16 residues. The V end was cut by 0 bases, the J end by 4 bases, with 13 bases between. Germline V CDR1 and CDR2: LGHNA, YNFKEQ. The CDR3 coding sequence is TGTGCCAGCAGCCAAGATTACCCCGACAGTTACAATGAGCAGTTCTTC. Its protein product is CASSQDYPDSYNEQFF.

The chain carries TRBV11-1 and TRBJ2-1; TRBD2 is a possible D gene (6 bases). Germline lookup yields CDR1 SGHAT and CDR2 FQDESV (reference sequence). The CDR3 covers 14 residues. The germline V and J ends were trimmed by 3 bases and 6 bases, with 12 bases remaining between them. The CDR3 DNA sequence: TGTGCCAGCAGCTTCGGGGGTTCAGGCAATGAGCAGTTCTTC. Residues: CASSFGGSGNEQFF. Full variable domain (remainder filled in from reference TRBV11-1 and TRBJ2-1): EAEVAQSPRYKITEKSQAVAFWCDPISGHATLYWYRQILGQGPELLVQFQDESVVDDSQLPKDRFSAERLKGVDSTLKIQPAELGDSAMYLCASSFGGSGNEQFFGPGTRLTVL.

The rearrangement links TRBV5-4 to TRBJ1-2, with 10 bases fitting TRBD1. The germline V gene has CDR1 SGHNT and CDR2 YYREEE (reference sequence). Trimming took 3 bases from V and 8 from J; bases not matched to a gene: 7. This CDR3 spans 14 amino acids. Here the CDR3 reads CASSSDRGLKGYTF. The CDR3 DNA follows: TGTGCCAGCAGCTCTGACAGGGGGCTTAAAGGCTACACCTTC.

V gene TRBV4-2 combines with J gene TRBJ1-2; perhaps TRBD1 as D (5 bases). CDR3 size: 14 residues. V shed 4 bases and J shed 0 bases, with 9 bases lying between them. The germline V gene encodes CDR1 LGHNA and CDR2 YNFKEQ. Here the CDR3 DNA reads TGTGCCAGCAGCCCGGACACCTCTAACTATGGCTACACCTTC. Amino acid sequence: CASSPDTSNYGYTF.

V is TRBV28 and J is TRBJ2-7; the match to TRBD1 covers 10 bases. Germline assignment: CDR1 MDHEN and CDR2 SYDVKM. This CDR3 spans 15 amino acids. The ends lost 5 bases at V and 4 bases at J; junction bases unmatched: 8. The CDR3 DNA follows: TGTGCCAGCAGTCGACCGACAGGGGGCCTGTACGAGCAGTACTTC. Amino acid sequence: CASSRPTGGLYEQYF.

The sample holds a few counts of this clone. CDR3 in DNA: TGCGCCAGCAGCGGACAGACAGTAGACTATGGCTACACCTTC. Translated, it gives CASSGQTVDYGYTF. This chain links TRBV5-1 with TRBJ1-2; tentative D call: TRBD1 (6 bases). Germline V gene lookup returns CDR1 SGHRS and CDR2 YFSETQ. CDR3 length: 14 amino acids. V lost 4 bases and J 3 bases, leaving 13 bases between the germline ends.

The chain combines TRBV11-2 with TRBJ2-7, with a tentative D call TRBD1 (6 bases). The germline V gene has CDR1 SGHAT and CDR2 FQNNGV. V was pared by 2 bases and J by 5 bases, with 10 bases between. This CDR3 has 13 residues. The CDR3 region has the DNA TGTGCCAGCAGCTTAATACAGGGCCACGAGCAGTACTTC. Protein: CASSLIQGHEQYF.

The chain links TRBV10-1 to TRBJ2-7; 13 bases align to TRBD2. This CDR3 contains 14 residues. V shed 8 bases, J shed 3 bases, and the junction held 4 bases outside the gene matches. CDR1 WNHNN and CDR2 SYGVQD come from the germline V gene (reference sequence). Written as DNA, the CDR3 is TGCGCCAGCCCCGGGACTAGCGGGATCTACGAGCAGTACTTC. It specifies CASPGTSGIYEQYF.

A single count supports this clone. This rearrangement joins TRBV4-1 to TRBJ2-2; 15 nucleotides match TRBD2. Germline assignment: CDR1 MGHRA and CDR2 YSYEKL. Trimming at V came to 1 base and at J to 4 bases, leaving 4 bases not matched to a gene. This CDR3 has 18 residues. CDR3 protein: CASSQAPGLAGGTGELFF. The CDR3, as DNA: TGCGCCAGCAGCCAAGCTCCGGGACTAGCGGGAGGCACCGGGGAGCTGTTTTTT.

This chain uses TRBV29-1 with TRBJ1-1; unclear D gene. The CDR3 contains 17 residues. The germline V and J ends were trimmed by 6 bases and 0 bases, with 23 bases remaining between them. Germline CDR1 is SQVTM and CDR2 is ANQGSEA. CDR3 region: CSVPTSGGRHMNTEAFF. Here the CDR3 DNA reads TGCAGCGTGCCCACAAGTGGAGGACGGCATATGAACACTGAAGCTTTCTTT.

The V and J genes are TRBV9 and TRBJ2-2, with 8 bases that match TRBD1. Trimming took 4 bases from V and 6 from J; bases not matched to a gene: 5. Germline CDR1 reads SGDLS; CDR2 reads YYNGEE. The CDR3 contains 14 residues. The DNA of the CDR3 is TGTGCCAGCAGCCAACGGACAGGGTCCGGGGAGCTGTTTTTT. Protein: CASSQRTGSGELFF. Based on the CDR3 plus reference TRBV9 and TRBJ2-2, the full variable domain is DSGVTQTPKHLITATGQRVTLRCSPRSGDLSVYWYQQSLDQGLQFLIQYYNGEERAKGNILERFSAQQFPDLHSELNLSSLELGDSALYFCASSQRTGSGELFFGEGSRLTVL.

The chain recombines TRBV27 with TRBJ2-7, with 9 nucleotides matching TRBD2. Looked up from germline, CDR1 is MNHEY and CDR2 is SMNVEV (reference sequence). The CDR3 has 15 residues. V lost 3 bases, J lost 0 bases, and 3 bases stayed unmatched. CDR3 in amino acids: CASSFGSGSSYEQYF. In nucleotides, the CDR3 is TGTGCCAGCAGTTTTGGTAGCGGGAGCTCCTACGAGCAGTACTTC.

This chain uses TRBV28 with TRBJ1-2, with 9 bases aligning to TRBD1. The junction had 7 bases not matched to a gene; V was cut back by 6 bases and J by 5 bases. Per germline, CDR1 MDHEN and CDR2 SYDVKM. CDR3 length: 14 amino acids. In nucleotides, the CDR3 is TGTGCCAGCAGGCGACCGGGACAGGGTTATGGCTACACCTTC. Its translation: CASRRPGQGYGYTF.

The CDR3 DNA sequence: TGCGCCAGCAACGACCCGGGACAGGGGGTTTACGAGCAGTACTTC. Encoded protein: CASNDPGQGVYEQYF. This chain links TRBV5-1 with TRBJ2-7; 11 nucleotides agree with TRBD1. Trimming at V came to 6 bases and at J to 4 bases, leaving 9 bases not matched to a gene. Per germline, CDR1 SGHRS and CDR2 YFSETQ. This CDR3 is built from 15 residues.